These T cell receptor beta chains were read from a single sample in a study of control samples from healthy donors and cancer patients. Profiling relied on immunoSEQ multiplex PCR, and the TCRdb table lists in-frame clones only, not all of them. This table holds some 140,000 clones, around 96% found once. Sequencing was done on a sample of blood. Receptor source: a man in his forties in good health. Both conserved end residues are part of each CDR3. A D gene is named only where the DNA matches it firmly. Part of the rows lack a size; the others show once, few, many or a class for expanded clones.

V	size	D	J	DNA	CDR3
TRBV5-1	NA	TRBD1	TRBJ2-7	TGCGCCAGCAGACCGGGACAGGGCCCCTACGAGCAGTACTTC	CASRPGQGPYEQYF
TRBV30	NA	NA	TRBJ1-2	TGTGCCTGGGGACGAGCTAACTATGGCTACACCTTC	CAWGRANYGYTF
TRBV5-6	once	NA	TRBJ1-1	TGTGCCAGCAGCTTGGTTATGGAGGGCACTGAAGCTTTCTTT	CASSLVMEGTEAFF
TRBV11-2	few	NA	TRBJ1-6	TGTGCCAGCAGCTTAGGAGGCAGGGGAGATAATTCACCCCTCCACTTT	CASSLGGRGDNSPLHF
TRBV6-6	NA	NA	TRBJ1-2	TGTGCCAGCAGTTCCAGTGAGGTACTTTTTGGCTACACCTTC	CASSSSEVLFGYTF
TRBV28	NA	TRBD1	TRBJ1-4	TGTGCCAGCTCCCCCCACAGGGGTGAAAAACTGTTTTTT	CASSPHRGEKLFF
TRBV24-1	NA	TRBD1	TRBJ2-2	TGTGCCACCAGTGAATACGGGACAGGGTCCACCGGGGAGCTGTTTTTT	CATSEYGTGSTGELFF
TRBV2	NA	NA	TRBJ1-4	TGTGCCAGCAGCCAGGGGAGGAGTAATGAAAAACTGTTTTTT	CASSQGRSNEKLFF
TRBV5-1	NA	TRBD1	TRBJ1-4	TGCGCCAGCAGCCCGACAGGGGGCGGAAATGAAAAACTGTTTTTT	CASSPTGGGNEKLFF
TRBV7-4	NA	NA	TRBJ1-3	TGTGCCAGCAGCCAAAGGCTAAAAGACTCTGGAAACACCATATATTTT	CASSQRLKDSGNTIYF